Listed below are T cell receptor beta chains from one sample, sequenced in a study of T cell responses to AZD1222 COVID-19 vaccine. The data were produced by immunoSEQ multiplex PCR, yet TCRdb's version contains in-frame clones alone and is incomplete. The repertoire holds about 150,000 clones, roughly 90% seen once, with 1.1% to 1.5% in the top ten. The source was peripheral blood, collected on day 0 of AZD1222 vaccination. The source of these receptors is an adult in good health. The CDR3 runs from the conserved cysteine through the conserved F or W. The D gene is left open where the match is weak. Size values are once, few and many counts, or a class for expanded clones, and some rows have none.

size	D	V	J	DNA	CDR3
once	TRBD1	TRBV27	TRBJ2-2	TGTGCCAGCAGACGACAGGGAACTGCGAACACCGGGGAGCTGTTTTTT	CASRRQGTANTGELFF
.	TRBD1	TRBV14	TRBJ1-2	TGTGCCAGCAGCCCCCGTGGTCGCAGGGACAGGGAAATGTATGGCTACACCTTC	CASSPRGRRDREMYGYTF
.	.	TRBV5-1	TRBJ2-5	TGCGCCAGCAGCCCGGGGGTAAGGGGTTTGGAAGAGACCCAGTACTTC	CASSPGVRGLEETQYF
.	TRBD2	TRBV7-8	TRBJ2-1	TGTGCCAGCAGCTTGGGACTAGCGGGAGTCAATGAGCAGTTCTTC	CASSLGLAGVNEQFF
.	TRBD2	TRBV13	TRBJ2-7	TGTGCCAGCAGCCCCGGGACTAGCGGGGGCTACGAGCAGTACTTC	CASSPGTSGGYEQYF
.	TRBD1	TRBV12-3/TRBV12-4	TRBJ2-7	TGTGCCAGCAGCCGGGGACAGCTCTACGAGCAGTACTTC	CASSRGQLYEQYF
.	.	TRBV27	TRBJ2-7	TGTGCCAGCAGTGCCCAAGGATTCTCCTACGAGCAGTACTTC	CASSAQGFSYEQYF
.	.	TRBV10-3	TRBJ1-4	TGTGCCATCAGTGACCCCCCGGGGGGGGAGGAAAAACTGTTTTTT	CAISDPPGGEEKLFF
once	.	TRBV19	TRBJ1-5	TGTGCCAGTAGTGAGTGGAGAGACAATCAGCCCCAGCATTTT	CASSEWRDNQPQHF
.	TRBD2	TRBV7-3	TRBJ2-1	TGTGCCAGCAGACAGGCGGGAGGAGTCGATGAGCAGTTCTTC	CASRQAGGVDEQFF
.	.	TRBV24-1	TRBJ2-3	TGTGCCACCAGTGAGTGGACTTCCACAGATACGCAGTATTTT	CATSEWTSTDTQYF
.	.	TRBV6-5	TRBJ1-2	TGTGCCAGCAGGGGATACGAGGGGGAGGGCTATGGCTACACCTTC	CASRGYEGEGYGYTF
few	.	TRBV19	TRBJ1-1	TGTGCCAGTACCCTACCACGGACTGAAGCTTTCTTT	CASTLPRTEAFF
.	TRBD2	TRBV5-1	TRBJ2-1	TGCGCCAGCAGCCTTACGGTTAGCGGGACCTACAATGAGCAGTTCTTC	CASSLTVSGTYNEQFF
.	TRBD1	TRBV30	TRBJ1-2	TGTGCCAGGGACAGGTTGGGCTATGGCTACACCTTC	CARDRLGYGYTF
.	.	TRBV18	TRBJ1-5	TGTGCCAGCTCCCTCTACAGTGACAATCAGCCCCAGCATTTT	CASSLYSDNQPQHF
.	.	TRBV7-9	TRBJ2-7	TGTGCCAGCACTGGGACACCCCATAAGCAGTACTTC	CASTGTPHKQYF
.	.	TRBV29-1	TRBJ1-1	TGCAGCGTTGAACCCAGGGGTGTGAACACTGAAGCTTTCTTT	CSVEPRGVNTEAFF
.	.	TRBV25-1	TRBJ2-1	TGTGCCAGCAGTCTCGCGGGGTACAATGAGCAGTTCTTC	CASSLAGYNEQFF
.	.	TRBV9	TRBJ1-5	TGTGCCAGCAGCCCCGCAGGGGCGGTAAATAGCAATCAGCCCCAGCATTTT	CASSPAGAVNSNQPQHF
.	.	TRBV27	TRBJ2-3	TGTGCCAGCAGTTTATTAGTGTCGGATACGCAGTATTTT	CASSLLVSDTQYF
.	.	TRBV27	TRBJ2-7	TGTGCCAGCAGTTCACCCGGGACGTTCAACTACGAGCAGTACTTC	CASSSPGTFNYEQYF
.	.	TRBV5-6	TRBJ2-5	TGTGCCAGCAGCCTGCAAGAGACCCAGTACTTC	CASSLQETQYF
.	.	TRBV6-5	TRBJ2-3	TGTGCCAGCAGTCTCAGGGGTAGCACAGATACGCAGTATTTT	CASSLRGSTDTQYF
.	.	TRBV7-9	TRBJ1-1	TGTGCCAGCAGCCCCGCCATGGGGAGGCGCACTGAAGCTTTCTTT	CASSPAMGRRTEAFF
.	.	TRBV28	TRBJ2-1	TGTGCCAGCAGTACTCGACAGGTACCGCAGTTCTTC	CASSTRQVPQFF
many	TRBD1	TRBV19	TRBJ2-5	TGTGCCAGTAGTACCCAAAGGACAGGGGGAGAGACCCAGTACTTC	CASSTQRTGGETQYF
once	TRBD1	TRBV6-4	TRBJ1-2	TGTGCCAGCAGTGACTCAGGGCAGGGGGCGAACGGCTACACCTTC	CASSDSGQGANGYTF
.	.	TRBV27	TRBJ1-2	TGTGCCAGCAAACTCGAGGGGCCGGGGGTTGCTAACTATGGCTACACCTTC	CASKLEGPGVANYGYTF
.	.	TRBV5-8	TRBJ1-6	TGTGCCAGCAGCTTGAGAGGGGTCGGTTCACCCCTCCACTTT	CASSLRGVGSPLHF
.	.	TRBV10-2	TRBJ1-2	TGCGCCAGCACCGAACAGCCTGGGGGCTTAGTTGGCTACACCTTC	CASTEQPGGLVGYTF
few	TRBD1	TRBV11-3	TRBJ2-5	TGTGCCAGCAGCCAAAGACAGGGGACGCAAGAGACCCAGTACTTC	CASSQRQGTQETQYF